The T cell receptor beta chain described here comes from a study of early T cells in non-severe SARS-CoV-2 infection. Study-wide context: Sequencing targeted bulk RNA from unsorted whole blood, leaving chains unpaired.

Study-level points and caveats: VDJdb-based matching was biased toward anti-spike CD8 responses and missed private and CD4 specificities.

Per germline, CDR1 SGHVS and CDR2 FNYEAQ. V shed 0 bases and J shed 7 bases, with 6 bases lying between them. CDR3 length: 13 amino acids. This clonotype was found many times. Its target is not known. Each CDR3 protein gets one entry after TCRdb re-called the 5' RACE reads with MiXCR. The table has fewer than 65,000 distinct CDR3 sequences, around 8.5% seen once. The sequenced sample consisted of whole blood. The receptor was isolated from an adult who was a healthcare worker with PCR-confirmed SARS-CoV-2 infection or an uninfected control (not recorded which). The chain employs TRBV7-6 and TRBJ2-2; TRBD1 is a possible D gene (6 bases). CDR3 residues: CASSLAGGGELFF. CDR3 nucleotides: TGTGCCAGCAGCTTAGCAGGGGGCGGGGAGCTGTTTTTT.